Below are 2 T cell receptor beta chains sequenced from a single sample in a study of blood T cell repertoires in COVID-19 (dated by TCRdb to the early 2020s). The library was generated by the immunoSEQ multiplex PCR assay. TCRdb obtained this table from immuneACCESS and retained in-frame rearrangements with V and J assigned. These tables miss some clones; where compared with another copy, unresolved V genes account for less than half of the shortfall, and the remainder is unexplained. The sample profile shows roughly 240,000 clones; approximately 89% of them were found once. The ten top clones hold roughly 2.3% of the sample. Material: PBMCs or T cells enriched from blood (not recorded which). Receptors were obtained from a woman aged 35 to 49 with acute COVID-19.

The rearrangement joins TRBV18 to TRBJ1-1; 9 bases agree with TRBD1. The CDR3 is made up of 14 amino acids. From germline, CDR1 is KGHSH and CDR2 LQKENI. The V gene end was trimmed by 1 base and the J gene end by 5 bases; junction bases not matched to a gene: 2. CDR3 in DNA: TGTGCCAGCTCACCACAAGGACAGGGGACTGAAGCTTTCTTT. Protein sequence: CASSPQGQGTEAFF.

The chain has TRBV21-1 and TRBJ2-7; the D call TRBD1 from the table was never checked on the DNA. TRBV21-1 is assigned pseudogene status. The length of the CDR3 is 15 residues. The CDR3: CASSKGCGRGGEQYV. The CDR3 DNA reads as TGTGCCAGCAGCAAAGGGTGTGGCAGGGGTGGCGAGCAGTACGTC.